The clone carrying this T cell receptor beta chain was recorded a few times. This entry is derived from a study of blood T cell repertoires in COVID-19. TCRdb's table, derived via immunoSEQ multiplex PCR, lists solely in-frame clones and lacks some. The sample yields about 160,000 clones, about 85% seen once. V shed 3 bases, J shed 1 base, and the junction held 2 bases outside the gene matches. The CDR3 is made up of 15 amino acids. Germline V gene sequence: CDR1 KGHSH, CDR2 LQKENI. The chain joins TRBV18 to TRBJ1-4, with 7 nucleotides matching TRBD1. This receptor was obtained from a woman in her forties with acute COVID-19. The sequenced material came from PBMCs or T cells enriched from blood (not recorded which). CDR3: CASSPSGGTNEKLFF. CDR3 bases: TGTGCCAGCTCACCGTCAGGGGGAACTAATGAAAAACTGTTTTTT.